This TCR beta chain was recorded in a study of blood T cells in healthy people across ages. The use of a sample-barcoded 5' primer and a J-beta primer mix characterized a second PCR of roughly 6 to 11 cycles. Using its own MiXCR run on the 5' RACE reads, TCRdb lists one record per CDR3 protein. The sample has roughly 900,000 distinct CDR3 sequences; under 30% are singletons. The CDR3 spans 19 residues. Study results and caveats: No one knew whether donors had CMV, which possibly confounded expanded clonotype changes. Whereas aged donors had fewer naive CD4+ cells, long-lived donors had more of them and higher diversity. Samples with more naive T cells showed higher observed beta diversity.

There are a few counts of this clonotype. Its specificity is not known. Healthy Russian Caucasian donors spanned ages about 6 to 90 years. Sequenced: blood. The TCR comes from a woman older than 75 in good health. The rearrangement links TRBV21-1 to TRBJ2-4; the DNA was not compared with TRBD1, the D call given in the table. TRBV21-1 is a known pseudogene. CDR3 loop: CASSKVTDRGLEAKNIQYF. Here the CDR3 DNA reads TGTGCCAGCAGCAAAGTTACGGACAGGGGGCTGGAGGCCAAAAACATTCAGTACTTC.